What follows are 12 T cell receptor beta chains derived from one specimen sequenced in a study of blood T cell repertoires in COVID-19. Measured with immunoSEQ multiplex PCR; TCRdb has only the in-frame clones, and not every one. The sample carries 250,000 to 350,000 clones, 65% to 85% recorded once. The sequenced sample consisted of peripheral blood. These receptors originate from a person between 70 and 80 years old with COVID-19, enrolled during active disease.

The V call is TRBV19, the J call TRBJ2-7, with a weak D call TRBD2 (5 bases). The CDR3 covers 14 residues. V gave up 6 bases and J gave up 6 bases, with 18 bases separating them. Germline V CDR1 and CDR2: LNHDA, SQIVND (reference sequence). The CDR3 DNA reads TGTGCCAGTAGACCTGGGAGTTTATGGAGCGAGCAGTACTTC. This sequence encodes CASRPGSLWSEQYF.

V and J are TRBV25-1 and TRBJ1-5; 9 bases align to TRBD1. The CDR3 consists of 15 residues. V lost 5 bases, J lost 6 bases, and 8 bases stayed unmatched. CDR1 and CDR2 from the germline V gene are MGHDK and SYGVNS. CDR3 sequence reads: CASSPPGTGFQPQHF. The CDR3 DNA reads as TGTGCCAGCAGTCCCCCCGGGACAGGGTTTCAGCCCCAGCATTTT. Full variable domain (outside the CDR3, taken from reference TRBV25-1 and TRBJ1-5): EADIYQTPRYLVIGTGKKITLECSQTMGHDKMYWYQQDPGMELHLIHYSYGVNSTEKGDLSSESTVSRIRTEHFPLTLESARPSHTSQYLCASSPPGTGFQPQHFGDGTRLSIL.

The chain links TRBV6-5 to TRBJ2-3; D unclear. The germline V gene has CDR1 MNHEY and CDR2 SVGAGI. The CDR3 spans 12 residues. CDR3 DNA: TGTGGCGTGGGCCCCCGCACAGATACGCAGTATTTT. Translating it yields CGVGPRTDTQYF.

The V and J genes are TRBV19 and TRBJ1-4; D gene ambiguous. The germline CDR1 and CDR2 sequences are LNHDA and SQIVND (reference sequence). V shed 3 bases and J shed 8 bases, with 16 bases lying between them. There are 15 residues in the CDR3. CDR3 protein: CASSMRGAAAEKLFF. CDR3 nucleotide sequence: TGTGCCAGTAGTATGCGGGGTGCGGCCGCGGAAAAACTGTTTTTT.

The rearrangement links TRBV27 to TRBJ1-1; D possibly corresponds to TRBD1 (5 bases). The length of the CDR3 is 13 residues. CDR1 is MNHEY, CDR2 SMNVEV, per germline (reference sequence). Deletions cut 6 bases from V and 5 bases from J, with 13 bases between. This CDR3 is CASRGGYWTEAFF. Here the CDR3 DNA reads TGTGCCAGCAGGGGGGGGTATTGGACTGAAGCTTTCTTT.

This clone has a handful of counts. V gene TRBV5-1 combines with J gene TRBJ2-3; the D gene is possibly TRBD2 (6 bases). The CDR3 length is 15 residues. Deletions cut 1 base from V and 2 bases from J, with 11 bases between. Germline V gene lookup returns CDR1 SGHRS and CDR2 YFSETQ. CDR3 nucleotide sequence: TGCGCCAGCAGCTTGAGGGGACTCGTCACAGATACGCAGTATTTT. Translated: CASSLRGLVTDTQYF.

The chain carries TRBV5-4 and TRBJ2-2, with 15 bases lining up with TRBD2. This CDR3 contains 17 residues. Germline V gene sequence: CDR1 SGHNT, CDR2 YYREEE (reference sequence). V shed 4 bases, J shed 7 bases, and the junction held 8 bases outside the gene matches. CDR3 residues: CASSGKRTSGGDGELFF. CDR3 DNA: TGTGCCAGCAGCGGGAAGAGGACTAGCGGGGGGGACGGGGAGCTGTTTTTT.

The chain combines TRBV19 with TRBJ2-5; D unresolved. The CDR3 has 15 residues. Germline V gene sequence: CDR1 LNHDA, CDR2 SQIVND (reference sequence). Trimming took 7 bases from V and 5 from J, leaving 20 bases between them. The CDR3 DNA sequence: TGTGCCAGTACGATTTTCTACGGAGACGGGGAGACCCAGTACTTC. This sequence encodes CASTIFYGDGETQYF. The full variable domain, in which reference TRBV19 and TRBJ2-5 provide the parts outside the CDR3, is DGGITQSPKYLFRKEGQNVTLSCEQNLNHDAMYWYRQDPGQGLRLIYYSQIVNDFQKGDIAEGYSVSREKKESFPLTVTSAQKNPTAFYLCASTIFYGDGETQYFGPGTRLLVL.

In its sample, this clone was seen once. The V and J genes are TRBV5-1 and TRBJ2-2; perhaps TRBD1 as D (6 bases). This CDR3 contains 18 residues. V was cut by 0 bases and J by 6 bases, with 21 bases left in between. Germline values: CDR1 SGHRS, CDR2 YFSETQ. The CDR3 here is CASSLGRGTNLRAGELFF. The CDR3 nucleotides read TGCGCCAGCAGCTTGGGGCGTGGGACAAACCTCAGGGCCGGGGAGCTGTTTTTT.

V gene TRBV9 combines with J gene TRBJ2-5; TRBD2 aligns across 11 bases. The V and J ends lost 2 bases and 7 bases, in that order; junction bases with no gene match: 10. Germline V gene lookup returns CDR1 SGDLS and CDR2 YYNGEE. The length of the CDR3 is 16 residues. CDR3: CASSVGTSGSMVTQYF. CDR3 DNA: TGTGCCAGCAGCGTCGGGACTAGCGGTAGTATGGTGACCCAGTACTTC.

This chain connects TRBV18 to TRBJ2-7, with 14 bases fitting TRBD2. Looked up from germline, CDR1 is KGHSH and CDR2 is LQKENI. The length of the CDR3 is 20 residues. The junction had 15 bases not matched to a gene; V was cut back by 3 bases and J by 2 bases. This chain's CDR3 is CASSPEAPGTSGGAPYEQYF. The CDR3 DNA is TGTGCCAGCTCACCGGAGGCTCCCGGGACTAGCGGGGGAGCCCCCTACGAGCAGTACTTC.

CDR3 nucleotide sequence: TGTGCCAGCAGCCCCCGGACAGACTCCTACGAGCAGTACTTC. It codes for CASSPRTDSYEQYF. The V gene is TRBV7-8, the J gene TRBJ2-7, with a tentative D call TRBD1 (6 bases). The V end lost 5 bases, the J end lost 0 bases, and 11 bases lay between the germline ends. Germline CDR1 is SGHVS and CDR2 is FQNEAQ. This CDR3 has 14 amino acids.